Listed below are T cell receptor beta chains from one sample, sequenced in a study of patients and donors after allogeneic stem cell transplantation. TCRdb re-derived calls from the RT-PCR reads in MiXCR, one entry per CDR3 protein. The table has about a million distinct CDR3 sequences, 18% seen once. What was sequenced was blood, either unsorted or a sorted T cell fraction (not recorded which). The receptors here all came from a human donor who was either an allogeneic HSCT recipient or a stem cell or donor lymphocyte infusion donor (not recorded which). It is not recorded whose cells these are; they may come from a transplant donor. The conserved cysteine and the conserved F or W are not part of the CDR3 here. Fields, in order: J gene, V gene, CDR3 protein.

TRBJ1-5,TRBV18,ASSGQVRGNQPQH
TRBJ2-1,TRBV11-1,ASSFRVLAYNEQF
TRBJ2-1,TRBV7-7,ASSVWLGSKEGYNEQF
TRBJ2-1,TRBV24-1,ATSDLGAGGRDEQF
TRBJ2-2,TRBV12-3/TRBV12-4,ASSRTRAGNTGELF
TRBJ1-6,TRBV5-1,ASSLQGPGNSPLH
TRBJ2-5,TRBV20-1,SARDQGLAGTGKETQY
TRBJ1-5,TRBV4-2,ASSQGTGGNQPQH
TRBJ1-1,TRBV6-5,ASSYIDPNTEAF
TRBJ2-3,TRBV3-1,ASSQDGSGADTQY
TRBJ1-3,TRBV20-1,SAGPGGYSGNTIY
TRBJ2-3,TRBV3-1,AASGQASSTDTQY
TRBJ1-2,TRBV27,ASKTGFYGYT
TRBJ1-5,TRBV12-3/TRBV12-4,ASSPLHDHQPQH
TRBJ2-7,TRBV12-3/TRBV12-4,ASSPRNYEQY
TRBJ2-7,TRBV10-3,AISGYRGGGPYEQY
TRBJ1-1,TRBV29-1,SVDARGQGGFGNTEAF
TRBJ1-1,TRBV29-1,SVVVGYEAF
TRBJ2-7,TRBV7-9,ASSPSAGTVAYEQY
TRBJ2-6,TRBV9,ASSRDRGELSGANVLT
TRBJ2-7,TRBV5-6,VSSKTGGRYEQY
TRBJ1-1,TRBV5-1,ASSSQQVMNTEAF